The entry below gives a single T cell receptor beta chain sequence along with its context. As yet, its antigen is unknown. Criteria for exclusion of patients were uncontrolled infection, other autoimmune disease, pregnancy or lactation. A roughly 9.3 ml volume of fresh peripheral blood provided the PBMCs. Amplified TCR beta CDR3 regions derived from RNA transcripts. The HTBI primer set drove a first-round RT-PCR of the TCR CDR3. From the multiplex PCR reads, TCRdb called clonotypes with MiXCR, one entry per CDR3 protein. Seen here are around 570,000 distinct CDR3 sequences, just under 20% observed once, and the top ten hold less than 55%. Germline lookup yields CDR1 LGHDT and CDR2 YNNKEL (reference sequence). V gave up 5 bases and J gave up 4 bases, with 8 bases separating them. The CDR3 is 13 amino acids. This sample was taken from a study of T cells in Graves' hyperthyroidism and ophthalmopathy. Study at large: Peripheral blood draws took place at initial diagnosis, ahead of any treatment.

Study conclusions and caveats: Ophthalmopathy stood apart from stable hyperthyroidism in a 13 V-J model.

The chain has TRBV3-1 and TRBJ2-2; possibly TRBD2 for D (5 bases). Sequencing input: blood. This TCR was sampled from a man between 40 and 49 years old with Graves' ophthalmopathy. The CDR3 loop reads CASSKTTTGELFF. CDR3 nucleotide sequence: TGTGCCAGCAGCAAGACTACCACCGGGGAGCTGTTTTTT.